This T cell receptor (beta chain) was captured by sequencing in a study of CD8+CD57+ T cells in acquired aplastic anemia. Study-wide background: An average of roughly 10 million reads for CD4+ cells was obtained from healthy donors.

The study profiled TCR beta VDJ and CDR3 using genomic DNA as template. One entry per CDR3 protein, called by TCRdb with MiXCR from the reads. The table lists roughly 64,000 distinct CDR3 sequences, over 45% of them singletons, with 2% to 3% in the top ten. Regarding the study as a whole: CD8+ Simpson's diversity in patients was not significantly different from that in controls. Roughly 31 CD8+ CDR3 sequences were shared between patients and controls.

This clonotype has a single count. Its matching antigen is unknown. CDR1 and CDR2 from the germline V gene are SGHAT and FQNNGV. The CDR3 consists of 15 residues. Germline trimming cut 5 bases from V and 6 bases from J; bases unmatched to any gene: 9. The sequenced material came from sorted CD4+, CD8+, or CD8+CD57+ T cells (not recorded which) from PBMCs. This clonotype originated in a human donor in good health, serving as a control. J is TRBJ2-1 and V is TRBV11-2; TRBD1 matches 8 bases. The CDR3 here is CASSTSRTGRNEQFF. CDR3 DNA sequence: TGTGCCAGCAGCACTTCGCGGACAGGGCGCAATGAGCAGTTCTTC.